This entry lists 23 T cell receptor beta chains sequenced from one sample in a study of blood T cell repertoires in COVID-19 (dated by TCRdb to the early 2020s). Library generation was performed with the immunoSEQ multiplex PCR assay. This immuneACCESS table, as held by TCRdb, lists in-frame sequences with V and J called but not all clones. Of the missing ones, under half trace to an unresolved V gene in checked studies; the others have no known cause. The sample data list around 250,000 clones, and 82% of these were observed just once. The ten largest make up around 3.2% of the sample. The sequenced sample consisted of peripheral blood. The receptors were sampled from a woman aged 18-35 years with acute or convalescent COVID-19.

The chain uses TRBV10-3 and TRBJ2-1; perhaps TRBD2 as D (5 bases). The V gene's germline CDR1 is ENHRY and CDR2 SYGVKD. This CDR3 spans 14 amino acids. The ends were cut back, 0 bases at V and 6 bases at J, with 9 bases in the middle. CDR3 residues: CAISESSEGNEQFF. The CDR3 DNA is TGTGCCATCAGTGAGTCGAGCGAGGGCAATGAGCAGTTCTTC.

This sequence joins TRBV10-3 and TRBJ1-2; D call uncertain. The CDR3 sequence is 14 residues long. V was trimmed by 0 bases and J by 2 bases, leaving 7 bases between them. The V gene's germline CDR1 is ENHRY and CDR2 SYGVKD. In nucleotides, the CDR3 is TGTGCCATCAGTGAGTCGCCGGGGAACTATGGCTACACCTTC. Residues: CAISESPGNYGYTF.

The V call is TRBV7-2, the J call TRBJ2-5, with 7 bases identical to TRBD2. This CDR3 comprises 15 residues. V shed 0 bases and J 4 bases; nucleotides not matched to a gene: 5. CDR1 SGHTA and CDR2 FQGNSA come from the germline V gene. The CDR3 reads CASSLAGLEGETQYF. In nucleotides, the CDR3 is TGTGCCAGCAGCTTAGCAGGACTAGAGGGAGAGACCCAGTACTTC.

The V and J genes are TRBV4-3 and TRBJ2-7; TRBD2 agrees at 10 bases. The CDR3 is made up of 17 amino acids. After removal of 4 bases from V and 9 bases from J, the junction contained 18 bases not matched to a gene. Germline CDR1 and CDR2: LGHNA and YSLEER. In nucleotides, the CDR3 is TGCGCCAGCAGCCTAGGAACTTTCCAAGCGGGAGGGGGAGGGCAGTACTTC. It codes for CASSLGTFQAGGGGQYF.

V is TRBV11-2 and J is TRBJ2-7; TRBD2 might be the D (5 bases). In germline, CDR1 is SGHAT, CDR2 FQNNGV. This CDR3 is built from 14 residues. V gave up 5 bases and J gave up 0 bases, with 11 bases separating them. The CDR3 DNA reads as TGTGCCAGCAGCCCAGGAGCGGACTCCTACGAGCAGTACTTC. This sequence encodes CASSPGADSYEQYF.

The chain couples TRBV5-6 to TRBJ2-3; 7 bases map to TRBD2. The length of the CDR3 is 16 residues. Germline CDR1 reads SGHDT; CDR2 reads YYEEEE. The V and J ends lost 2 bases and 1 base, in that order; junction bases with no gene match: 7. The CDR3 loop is CASSFPDAGGTDTQYF. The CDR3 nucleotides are TGTGCCAGCAGCTTCCCGGACGCGGGGGGCACAGATACGCAGTATTTT.

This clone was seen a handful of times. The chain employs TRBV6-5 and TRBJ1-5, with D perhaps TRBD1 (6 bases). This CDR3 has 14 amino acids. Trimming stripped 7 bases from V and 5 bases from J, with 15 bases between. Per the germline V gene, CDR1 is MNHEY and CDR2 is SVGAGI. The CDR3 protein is CASTREQGYQPQHF. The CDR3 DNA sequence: TGTGCCAGCACTAGAGAACAGGGTTATCAGCCCCAGCATTTT.

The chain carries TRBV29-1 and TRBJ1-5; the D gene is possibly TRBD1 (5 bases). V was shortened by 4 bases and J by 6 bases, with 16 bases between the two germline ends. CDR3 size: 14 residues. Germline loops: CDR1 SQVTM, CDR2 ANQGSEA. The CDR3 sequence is CSVATSGEAQPQHF. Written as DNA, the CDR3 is TGCAGCGTTGCGACTTCGGGGGAGGCTCAGCCCCAGCATTTT. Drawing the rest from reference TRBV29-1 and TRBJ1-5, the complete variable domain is SAVISQKPSRDICQRGTSLTIQCQVDSQVTMMFWYRQQPGQSLTLIATANQGSEATYESGFVIDKFPISRPNLTFSTLTVSNMSPEDSSIYLCSVATSGEAQPQHFGDGTRLSIL.

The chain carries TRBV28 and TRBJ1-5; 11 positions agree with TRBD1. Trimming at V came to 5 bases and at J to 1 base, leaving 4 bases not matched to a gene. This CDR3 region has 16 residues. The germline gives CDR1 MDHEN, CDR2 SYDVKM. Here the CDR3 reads CASSRDRGGSNQPQHF. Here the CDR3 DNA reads TGTGCCAGCAGTAGGGACAGGGGGGGAAGCAATCAGCCCCAGCATTTT.

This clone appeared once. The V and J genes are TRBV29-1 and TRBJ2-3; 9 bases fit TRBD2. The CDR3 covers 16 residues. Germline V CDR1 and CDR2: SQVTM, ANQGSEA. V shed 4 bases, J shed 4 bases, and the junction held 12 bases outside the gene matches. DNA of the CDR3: TGCAGCGTTGCCCAGAGGCTAGCGGGAAGGGCAGATACGCAGTATTTT. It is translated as CSVAQRLAGRADTQYF.

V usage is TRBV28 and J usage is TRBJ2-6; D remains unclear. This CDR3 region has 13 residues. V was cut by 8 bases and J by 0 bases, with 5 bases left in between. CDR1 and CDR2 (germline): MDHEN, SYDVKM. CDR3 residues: CASSYSGANVLTF. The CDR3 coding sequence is TGTGCCAGCTCGTACTCTGGGGCCAACGTCCTGACTTTC.

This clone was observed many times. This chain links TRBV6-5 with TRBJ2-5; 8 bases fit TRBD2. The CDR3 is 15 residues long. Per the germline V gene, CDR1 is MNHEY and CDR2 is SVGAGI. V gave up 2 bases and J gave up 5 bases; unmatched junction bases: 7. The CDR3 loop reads CASSYEASGLETQYF. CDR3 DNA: TGTGCCAGCAGTTACGAAGCTAGCGGGCTGGAGACCCAGTACTTC.

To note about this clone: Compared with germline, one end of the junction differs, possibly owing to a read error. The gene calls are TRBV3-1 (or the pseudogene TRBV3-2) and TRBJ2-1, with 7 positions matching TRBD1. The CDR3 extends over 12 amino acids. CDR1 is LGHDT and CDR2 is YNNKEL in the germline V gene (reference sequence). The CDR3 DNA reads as TGTGCCAGCAGCCTACAGGGGACGTGGAGGCTCTTC. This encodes CASSLQGTWRLF.

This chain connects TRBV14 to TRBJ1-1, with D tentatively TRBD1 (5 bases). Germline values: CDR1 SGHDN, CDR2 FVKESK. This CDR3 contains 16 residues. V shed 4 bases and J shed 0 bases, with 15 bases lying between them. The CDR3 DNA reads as TGTGCCAGCAGCCTTCGGGCGGGACGCCTGAACACTGAAGCTTTCTTT. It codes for CASSLRAGRLNTEAFF.

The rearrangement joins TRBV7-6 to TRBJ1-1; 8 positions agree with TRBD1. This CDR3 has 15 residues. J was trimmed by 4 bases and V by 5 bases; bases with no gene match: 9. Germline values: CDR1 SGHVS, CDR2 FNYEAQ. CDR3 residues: CASSARTGRGTEAFF. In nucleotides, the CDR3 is TGTGCCAGCAGCGCCCGGACAGGGAGGGGCACTGAAGCTTTCTTT.

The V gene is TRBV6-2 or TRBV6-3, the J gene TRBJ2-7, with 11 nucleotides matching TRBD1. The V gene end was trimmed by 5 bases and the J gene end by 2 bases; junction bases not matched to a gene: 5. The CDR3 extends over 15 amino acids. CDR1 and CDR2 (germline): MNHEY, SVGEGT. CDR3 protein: CASSGPGQGAYEQYF. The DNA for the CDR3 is TGTGCCAGCAGTGGGCCGGGACAGGGGGCCTACGAGCAGTACTTC.

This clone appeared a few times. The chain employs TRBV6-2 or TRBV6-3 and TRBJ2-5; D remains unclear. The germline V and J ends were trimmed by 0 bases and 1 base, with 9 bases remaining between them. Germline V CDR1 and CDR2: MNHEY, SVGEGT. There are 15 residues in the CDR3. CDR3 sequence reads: CASSYSIQFQETQYF. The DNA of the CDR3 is TGTGCCAGCAGTTACTCGATCCAGTTCCAAGAGACCCAGTACTTC.

CDR3 loop: CASSYVTGTEAFF. As DNA, the CDR3 is TGTGCCAGCAGTTATGTGACGGGGACTGAAGCTTTCTTT. The chain couples TRBV12-3 or TRBV12-4 to TRBJ1-1; D is unclear. CDR3 length: 13 residues. V shed 4 bases and J shed 5 bases, with 11 bases lying between them.

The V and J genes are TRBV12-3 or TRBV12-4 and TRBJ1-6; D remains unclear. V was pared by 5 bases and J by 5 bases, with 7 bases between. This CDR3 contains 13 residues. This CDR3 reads CASSRVNNSPLHF. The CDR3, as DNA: TGTGCCAGCAGTCGGGTAAATAATTCACCCCTCCACTTT.

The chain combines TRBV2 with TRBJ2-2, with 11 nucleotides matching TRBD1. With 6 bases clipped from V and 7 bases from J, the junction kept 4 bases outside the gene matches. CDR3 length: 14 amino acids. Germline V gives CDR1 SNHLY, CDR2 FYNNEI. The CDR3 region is CASRGQGAIGELFF. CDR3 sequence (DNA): TGTGCCAGCAGAGGACAGGGGGCTATCGGGGAGCTGTTTTTT.

This chain's CDR3 is CASSQGQGRSYGYTF. The CDR3 coding sequence is TGTGCCAGCAGCCAGGGACAGGGGAGGAGCTATGGCTACACCTTC. The chain recombines TRBV13 with TRBJ1-2; 10 nucleotides align to TRBD1. Germline CDR1 reads PRHDT; CDR2 reads FYEKMQ (reference sequence). The CDR3 runs to 15 residues. With V trimmed by 5 bases and J by 4 bases, 7 bases remained unmatched.

For the CDR3, the DNA is TGTGCCAGCAGCTTAGCGTCAACAGAGAACTATGGCTACACCTTC. Translation: CASSLASTENYGYTF. V and J are TRBV7-2 and TRBJ1-2; no definite D call. The CDR3 extends over 15 amino acids. Germline CDR1 and CDR2: SGHTA and FQGNSA. Trimming took 0 bases from V and 2 from J, leaving 10 bases between them.

CDR3 DNA: TGTGCCAGCAGCAGTAACAGGGGGAGCTCCTACGAGCAGTACTTC. This gives the protein CASSSNRGSSYEQYF. V and J are TRBV7-9 and TRBJ2-7; 8 bases fit TRBD1. The CDR3 is 15 residues long. Germline values: CDR1 SEHNR, CDR2 FQNEAQ (reference sequence). V gave up 5 bases and J gave up 0 bases; unmatched junction bases: 6. The whole variable domain, remainder taken from reference TRBV7-9 and TRBJ2-7, is DTGVSQNPRHKITKRGQNVTFRCDPISEHNRLYWYRQTLGQGPEFLTYFQNEAQLEKSRLLSDRFSAERPKGSFSTLEIQRTEQGDSAMYLCASSSNRGSSYEQYFGPGTRLTVT.